A selection of T cell receptor beta chains follows, all from one sample in a study of CD8+ T cells in alopecia areata. Libraries were prepared by immunoSEQ multiplex PCR; TCRdb keeps only in-frame clonotypes and omits some of them. Here the sample spans about 290,000 clones, nearly 60% being singletons. This material consisted of CD4+ T cells sorted from blood, taken at week 24, from a patient treated with tofacitinib. These receptors all stem from a human donor with alopecia areata. Both conserved end residues are trimmed from each CDR3. The order of the fields is V gene, CDR3 protein.

TRBV6-1 | ASSGAGARETQY
TRBV28 | ASSSPTGGNQPQH
TRBV7-2 | ASSPRGADTGELF
TRBV27 | ASGASSSTDTQY
TRBV4-1 | ASSQASGRASYEQY
TRBV29-1 | SVPGQGFQGYT
TRBV2 | ASSDGGDEQF
TRBV7-8 | ASSSGTGNNQPQH
TRBV5-1 | ASSSLQGMNTEAF
TRBV2 | ASSSGGPAKNIQY
TRBV2 | ASSDSGNQPQH
TRBV6-1 | ATRTPGANTGELF
TRBV9 | ASSASPGRGYT
TRBV28 | ASSFPVNNSPLH
TRBV2 | ASSEGQGMTEAF
TRBV5-1 | ASSRLPDSTEAF
TRBV29-1 | SVEEYRGLATQY
TRBV2 | ACRMTGIGNEQY
TRBV5-6 | ASSYLRTSVVTQY
TRBV7-2 | ASSFTGGGNTIY
TRBV2 | ASRPRENLNTEAF
TRBV29-1 | SVSQGQETQY
TRBV6-5 | ASSSVGQPYEQY
TRBV30 | AWVNGGGRRRQF
TRBV29-1 | SVTGYSGANVLT
TRBV9 | ASSVNAGSPLH
TRBV25-1 | ASSDFTQTDTQY
TRBV7-2 | ASSLEEGASDQPQH
TRBV27 | ASSYSKTPTNEKLF
TRBV11-2 | ASSPIGGQGTDTQY
TRBV5-1 | ASSLDRVYGYT
TRBV5-1 | ASRWPGSHEQY
TRBV5-1 | ASSLVPGDFYEQY
TRBV30 | AWDTGQFSYEQY
TRBV30 | AWQGQANQPQH
TRBV7-9 | ASSPGGPSEAF
TRBV18 | ASSPDTRSTDTQY
TRBV28 | ASRGQRSTGELF
TRBV5-1 | ASSFSSVNNEQF
TRBV6-6 | ASSSPTGDYGYT
TRBV7-9 | ASSPPGLRDGEQY